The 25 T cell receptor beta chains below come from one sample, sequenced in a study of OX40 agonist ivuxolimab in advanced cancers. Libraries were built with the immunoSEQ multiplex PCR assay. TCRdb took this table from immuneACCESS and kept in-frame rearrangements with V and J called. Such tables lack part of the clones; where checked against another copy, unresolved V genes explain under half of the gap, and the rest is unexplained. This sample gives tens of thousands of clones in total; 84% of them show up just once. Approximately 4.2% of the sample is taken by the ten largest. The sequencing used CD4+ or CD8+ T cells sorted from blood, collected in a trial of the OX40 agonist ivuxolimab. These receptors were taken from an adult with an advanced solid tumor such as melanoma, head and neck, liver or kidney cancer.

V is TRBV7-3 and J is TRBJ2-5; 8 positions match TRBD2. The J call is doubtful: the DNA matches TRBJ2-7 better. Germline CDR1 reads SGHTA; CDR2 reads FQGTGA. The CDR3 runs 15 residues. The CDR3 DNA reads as TGTGCCAGCAGCGTGGGAGGCGGGAGGAACTACGAGCAGTACTTC. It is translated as CASSVGGGRNYEQYF.

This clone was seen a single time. CDR3: CASSTAGTGIHEQYF. The CDR3 bases are TGTGCCAGCAGCACCGCCGGGACAGGGATCCACGAGCAGTACTTC. The chain joins TRBV9 to TRBJ2-7; 9 bases are a match to TRBD1. Looked up from germline, CDR1 is SGDLS and CDR2 is YYNGEE. Trimming removed 4 bases from V and 5 bases from J; junction bases left unmatched: 10. The CDR3 runs to 15 residues.

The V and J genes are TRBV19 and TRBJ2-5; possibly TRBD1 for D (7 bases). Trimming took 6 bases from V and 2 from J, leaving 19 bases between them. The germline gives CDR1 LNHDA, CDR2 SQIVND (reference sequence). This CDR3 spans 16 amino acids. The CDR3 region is CASSNQGGYMQETQYF. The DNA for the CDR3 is TGTGCCAGTAGCAACCAGGGGGGATATATGCAAGAGACCCAGTACTTC. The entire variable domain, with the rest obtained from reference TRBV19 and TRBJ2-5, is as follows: DGGITQSPKYLFRKEGQNVTLSCEQNLNHDAMYWYRQDPGQGLRLIYYSQIVNDFQKGDIAEGYSVSREKKESFPLTVTSAQKNPTAFYLCASSNQGGYMQETQYFGPGTRLLVL.

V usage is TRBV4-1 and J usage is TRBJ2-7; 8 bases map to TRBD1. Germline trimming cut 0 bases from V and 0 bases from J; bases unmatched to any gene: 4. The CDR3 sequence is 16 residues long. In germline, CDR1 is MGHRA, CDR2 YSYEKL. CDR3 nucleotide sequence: TGCGCCAGCAGCCAAGATCGCGGGACAGGCTCCTACGAGCAGTACTTC. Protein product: CASSQDRGTGSYEQYF.

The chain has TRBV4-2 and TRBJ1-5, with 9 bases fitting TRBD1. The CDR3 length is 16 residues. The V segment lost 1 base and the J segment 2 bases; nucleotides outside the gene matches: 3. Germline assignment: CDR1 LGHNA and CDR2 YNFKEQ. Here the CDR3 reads CASSQGDRAGNQPQHF. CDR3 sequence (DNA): TGTGCCAGCAGCCAAGGGGACAGGGCCGGCAATCAGCCCCAGCATTTT.

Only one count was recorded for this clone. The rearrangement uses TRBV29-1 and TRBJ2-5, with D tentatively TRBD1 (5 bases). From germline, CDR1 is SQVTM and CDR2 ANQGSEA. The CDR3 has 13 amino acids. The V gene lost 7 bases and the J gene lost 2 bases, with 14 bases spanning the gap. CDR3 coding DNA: TGCAGCGACAGGAAGTCTCCGCAAGAGACCCAGTACTTC. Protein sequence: CSDRKSPQETQYF.

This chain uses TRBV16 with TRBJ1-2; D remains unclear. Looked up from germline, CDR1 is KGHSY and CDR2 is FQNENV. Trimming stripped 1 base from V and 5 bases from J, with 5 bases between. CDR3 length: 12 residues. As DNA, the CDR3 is TGTGCCAGCAGCCAATATAGGTATGGCTACACCTTC. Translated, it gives CASSQYRYGYTF.

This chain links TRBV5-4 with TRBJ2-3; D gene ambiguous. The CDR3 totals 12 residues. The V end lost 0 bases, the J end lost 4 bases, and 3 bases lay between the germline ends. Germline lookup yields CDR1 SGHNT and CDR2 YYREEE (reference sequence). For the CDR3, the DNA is TGTGCCAGCAGCTTGGCCCCAGATACGCAGTATTTT. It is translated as CASSLAPDTQYF.

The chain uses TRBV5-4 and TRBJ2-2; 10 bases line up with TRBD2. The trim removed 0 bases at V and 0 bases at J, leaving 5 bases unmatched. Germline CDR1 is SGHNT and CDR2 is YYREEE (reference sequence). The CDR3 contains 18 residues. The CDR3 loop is CASSLEGTSASNTGELFF. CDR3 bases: TGTGCCAGCAGCTTGGAGGGGACTAGCGCATCGAACACCGGGGAGCTGTTTTTT. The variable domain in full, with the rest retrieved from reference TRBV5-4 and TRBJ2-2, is ETGVTQSPTHLIKTRGQQVTLRCSSQSGHNTVSWYQQALGQGPQFIFQYYREEENGRGNFPPRFSGLQFPNYSSELNVNALELDDSALYLCASSLEGTSASNTGELFFGEGSRLTVL.

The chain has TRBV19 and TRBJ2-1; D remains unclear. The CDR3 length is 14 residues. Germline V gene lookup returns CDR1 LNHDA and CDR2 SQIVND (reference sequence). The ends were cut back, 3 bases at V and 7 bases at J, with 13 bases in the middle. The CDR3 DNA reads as TGTGCCAGTAGTATCCTCTTTCAGGTTAATGAGCAGTTCTTC. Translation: CASSILFQVNEQFF.

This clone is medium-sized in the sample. The CDR3 loop reads CASSLEGSGYTF. CDR3 DNA: TGCGCCAGCAGCTTGGAGGGGAGTGGCTACACCTTC. The chain carries TRBV5-1 and TRBJ1-2; TRBD1 is a possible D gene (5 bases). This CDR3 is 12 amino acids long. V was shortened by 0 bases and J by 7 bases, with 7 bases between the two germline ends. Germline CDR1 and CDR2: SGHRS and YFSETQ. Full variable domain (missing parts from reference TRBV5-1 and TRBJ1-2): KAGVTQTPRYLIKTRGQQVTLSCSPISGHRSVSWYQQTPGQGLQFLFEYFSETQRNKGNFPGRFSGRQFSNSRSEMNVSTLELGDSALYLCASSLEGSGYTFGSGTRLTVV.

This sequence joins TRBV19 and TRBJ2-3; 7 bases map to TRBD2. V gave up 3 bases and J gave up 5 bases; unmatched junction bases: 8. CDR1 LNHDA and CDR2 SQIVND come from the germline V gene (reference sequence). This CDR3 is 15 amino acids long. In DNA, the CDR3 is TGTGCCAGTAGTATGTCTGGGGGGGACGGAGATACGCAGTATTTT. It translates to CASSMSGGDGDTQYF.

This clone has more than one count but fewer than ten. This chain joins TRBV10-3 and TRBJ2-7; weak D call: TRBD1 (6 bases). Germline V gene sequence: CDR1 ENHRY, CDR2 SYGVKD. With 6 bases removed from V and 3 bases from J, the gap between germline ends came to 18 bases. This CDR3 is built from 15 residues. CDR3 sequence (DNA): TGTGCCATCAGCGAGAACAGGGTAGGGGACTACGAGCAGTACTTC. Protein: CAISENRVGDYEQYF.

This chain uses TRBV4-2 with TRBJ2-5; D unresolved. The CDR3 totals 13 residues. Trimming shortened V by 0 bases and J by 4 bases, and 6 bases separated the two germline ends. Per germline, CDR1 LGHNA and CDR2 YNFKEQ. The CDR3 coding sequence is TGTGCCAGCAGCCAAGATCGAGCAGAGACCCAGTACTTC. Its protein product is CASSQDRAETQYF.

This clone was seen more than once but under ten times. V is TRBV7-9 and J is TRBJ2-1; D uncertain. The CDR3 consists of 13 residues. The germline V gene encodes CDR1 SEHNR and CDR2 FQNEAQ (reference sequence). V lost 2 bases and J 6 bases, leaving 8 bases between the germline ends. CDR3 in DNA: TGTGCCAGCAGCTTAAGGCCATCCAATGAGCAGTTCTTC. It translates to CASSLRPSNEQFF.

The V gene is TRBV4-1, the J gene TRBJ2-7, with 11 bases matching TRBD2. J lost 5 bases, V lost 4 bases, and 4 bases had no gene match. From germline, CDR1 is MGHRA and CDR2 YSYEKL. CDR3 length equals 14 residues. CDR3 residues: CASSLTSGSDEQYF. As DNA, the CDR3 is TGCGCCAGCAGCCTTACTAGCGGGAGCGACGAGCAGTACTTC.

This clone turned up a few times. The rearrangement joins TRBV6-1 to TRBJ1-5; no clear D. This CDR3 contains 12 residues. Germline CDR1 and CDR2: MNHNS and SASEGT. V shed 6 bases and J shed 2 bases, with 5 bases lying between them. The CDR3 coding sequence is TGTGCCAGCAGGGTAGGCAATCAGCCCCAGCATTTT. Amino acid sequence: CASRVGNQPQHF.

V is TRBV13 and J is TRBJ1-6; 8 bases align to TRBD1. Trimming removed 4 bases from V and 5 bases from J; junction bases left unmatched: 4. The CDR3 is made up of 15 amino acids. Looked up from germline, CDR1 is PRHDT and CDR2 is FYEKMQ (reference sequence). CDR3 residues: CASSSRGPNNSPLHF. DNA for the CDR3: TGTGCCAGCAGCTCCAGGGGGCCTAATAATTCACCCCTCCACTTT.

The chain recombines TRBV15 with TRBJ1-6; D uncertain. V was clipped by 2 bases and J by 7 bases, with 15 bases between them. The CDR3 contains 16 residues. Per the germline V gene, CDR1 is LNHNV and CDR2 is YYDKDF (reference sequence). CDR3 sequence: CATSRLGRQSNSPLHF. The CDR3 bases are TGTGCCACCAGCAGATTGGGTCGGCAGTCCAATTCACCCCTCCACTTT.

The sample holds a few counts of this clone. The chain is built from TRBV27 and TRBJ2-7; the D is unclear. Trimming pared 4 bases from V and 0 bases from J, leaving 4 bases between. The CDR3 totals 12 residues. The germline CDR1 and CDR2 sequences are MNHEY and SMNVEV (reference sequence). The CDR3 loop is CASSSSSYEQYF. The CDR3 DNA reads TGTGCCAGCAGTTCGAGCTCCTACGAGCAGTACTTC.

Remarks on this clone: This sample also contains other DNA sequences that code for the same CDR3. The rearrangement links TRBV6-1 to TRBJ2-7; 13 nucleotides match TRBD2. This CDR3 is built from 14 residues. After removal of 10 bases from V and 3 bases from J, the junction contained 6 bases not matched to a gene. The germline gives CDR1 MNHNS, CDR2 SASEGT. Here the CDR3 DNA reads TGTGCCATCCAAAGACTAGCGGGGGGCTACGAGCAGTACTTC. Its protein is CAIQRLAGGYEQYF.

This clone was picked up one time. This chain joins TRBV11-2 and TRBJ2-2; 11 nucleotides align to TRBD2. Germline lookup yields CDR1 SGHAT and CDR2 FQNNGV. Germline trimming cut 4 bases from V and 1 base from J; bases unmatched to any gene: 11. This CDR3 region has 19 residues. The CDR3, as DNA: TGTGCCAGCAGCTACTGGACTAGCGGGCGTCAGTGGAACACCGGGGAGCTGTTTTTT. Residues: CASSYWTSGRQWNTGELFF.

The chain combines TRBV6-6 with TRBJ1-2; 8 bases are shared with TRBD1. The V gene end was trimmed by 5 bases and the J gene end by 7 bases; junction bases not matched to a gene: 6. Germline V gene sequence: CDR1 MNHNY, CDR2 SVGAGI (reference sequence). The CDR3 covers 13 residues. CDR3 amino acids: CASSRQGRTGYTF. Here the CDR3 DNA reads TGTGCCAGCAGTAGACAGGGGAGAACTGGCTACACCTTC.

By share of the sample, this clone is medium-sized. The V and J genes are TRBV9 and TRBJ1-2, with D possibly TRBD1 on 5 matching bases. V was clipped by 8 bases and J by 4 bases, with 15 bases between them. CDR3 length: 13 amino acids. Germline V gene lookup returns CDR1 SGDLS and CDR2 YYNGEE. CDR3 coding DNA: TGTGCCAGTGGGGCGGGGCAGTCCTATGGCTACACCTTC. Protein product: CASGAGQSYGYTF.

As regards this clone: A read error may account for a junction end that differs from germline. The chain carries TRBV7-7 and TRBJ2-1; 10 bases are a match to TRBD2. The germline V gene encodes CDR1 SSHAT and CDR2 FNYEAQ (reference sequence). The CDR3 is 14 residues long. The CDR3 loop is CASSLAGGYNEQFF. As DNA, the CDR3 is TGTGCTAGCAGCTTAGCGGGGGGATACAATGAGCAGTTCTTC.